The present entry profiles one T cell receptor (beta chain) with its context. The data belong to a study of T cell responses to AZD1222 COVID-19 vaccine. Sequencing was performed with immunoSEQ multiplex PCR; in TCRdb, only in-frame clones are kept and a portion is missing. The profile shows around 150,000 clones, 92% of them singletons. This CDR3 is built from 15 residues. Trimming took off 0 bases at V and 4 bases at J, with 12 bases between the two ends. Germline V lookup: CDR1 MNHEY, CDR2 SVGAGI. The clonotype originates from an adult who received the AZD1222 COVID-19 vaccine. The input for sequencing was peripheral blood, taken 28 days after the second AZD1222 dose. The rearrangement uses TRBV6-5 and TRBJ1-2, with a possible D match to TRBD1 (6 bases). The CDR3 protein is CASSYSLDRSYGYTF. The CDR3 region has the DNA TGTGCCAGCAGTTACTCGCTAGACAGGAGCTATGGCTACACCTTC.